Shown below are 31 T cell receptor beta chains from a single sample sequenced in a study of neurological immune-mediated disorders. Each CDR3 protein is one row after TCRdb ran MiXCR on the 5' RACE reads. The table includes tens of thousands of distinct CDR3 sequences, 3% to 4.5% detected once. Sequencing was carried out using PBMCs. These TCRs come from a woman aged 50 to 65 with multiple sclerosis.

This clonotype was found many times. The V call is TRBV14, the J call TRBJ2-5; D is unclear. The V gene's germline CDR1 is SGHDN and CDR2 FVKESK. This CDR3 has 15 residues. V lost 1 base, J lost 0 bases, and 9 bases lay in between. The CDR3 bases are TGTGCCAGCAGCCAAGTTGTCGGATACCAAGAGACCCAGTACTTC. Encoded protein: CASSQVVGYQETQYF.

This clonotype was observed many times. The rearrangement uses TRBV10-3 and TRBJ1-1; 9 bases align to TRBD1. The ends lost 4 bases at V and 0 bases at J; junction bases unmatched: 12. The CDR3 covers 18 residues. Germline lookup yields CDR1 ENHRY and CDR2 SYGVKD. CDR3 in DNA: TGTGCCATCAGTGGTAAGGGTGGGACAGGGAACATGAACACTGAAGCTTTCTTT. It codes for CAISGKGGTGNMNTEAFF.

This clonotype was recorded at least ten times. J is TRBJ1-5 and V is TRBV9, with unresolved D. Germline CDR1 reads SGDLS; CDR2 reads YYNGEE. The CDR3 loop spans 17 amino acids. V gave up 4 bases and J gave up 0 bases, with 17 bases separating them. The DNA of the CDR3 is TGTGCCAGCAGCCCCCCGGTTGGGGAAGCTAGCAATCAGCCCCAGCATTTT. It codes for CASSPPVGEASNQPQHF.

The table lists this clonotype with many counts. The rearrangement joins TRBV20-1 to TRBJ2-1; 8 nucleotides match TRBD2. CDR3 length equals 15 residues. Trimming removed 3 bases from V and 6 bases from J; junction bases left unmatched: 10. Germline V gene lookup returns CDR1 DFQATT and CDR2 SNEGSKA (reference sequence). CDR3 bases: TGCAGTGCTAGGGGGAAGCGGGGGAATTTCAATGAGCAGTTCTTC. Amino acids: CSARGKRGNFNEQFF.

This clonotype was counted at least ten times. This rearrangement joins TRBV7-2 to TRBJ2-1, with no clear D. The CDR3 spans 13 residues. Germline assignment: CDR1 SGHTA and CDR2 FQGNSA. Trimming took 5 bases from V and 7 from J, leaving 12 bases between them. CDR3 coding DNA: TGTGCCAGCAGCAGTCATAATGGGAATGAGCAGTTCTTC. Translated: CASSSHNGNEQFF.

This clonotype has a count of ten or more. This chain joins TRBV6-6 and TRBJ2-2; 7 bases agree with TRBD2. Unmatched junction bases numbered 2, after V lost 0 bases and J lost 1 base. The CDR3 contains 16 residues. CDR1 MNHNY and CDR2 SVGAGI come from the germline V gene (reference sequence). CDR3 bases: TGTGCCAGCAGTTACTCTGGGGGGGGGAACACCGGGGAGCTGTTTTTT. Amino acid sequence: CASSYSGGGNTGELFF.

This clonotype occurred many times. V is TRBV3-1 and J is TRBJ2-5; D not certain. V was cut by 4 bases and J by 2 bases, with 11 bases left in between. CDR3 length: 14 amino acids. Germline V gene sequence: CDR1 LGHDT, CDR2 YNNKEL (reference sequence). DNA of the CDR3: TGTGCCAGCAGCCCCACATCCCCACAAGAGACCCAGTACTTC. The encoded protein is CASSPTSPQETQYF.

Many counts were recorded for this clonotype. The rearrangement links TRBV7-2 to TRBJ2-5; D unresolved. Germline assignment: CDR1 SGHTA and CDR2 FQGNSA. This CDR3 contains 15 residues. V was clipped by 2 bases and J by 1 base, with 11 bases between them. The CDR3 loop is CASSLQTVSQETQYF. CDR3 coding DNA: TGTGCCAGCAGCTTACAAACAGTGAGCCAAGAGACCCAGTACTTC. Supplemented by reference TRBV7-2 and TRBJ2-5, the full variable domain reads GAGVSQSPSNKVTEKGKDVELRCDPISGHTALYWYRQSLGQGLEFLIYFQGNSAPDKSGLPSDRFSAERTGGSVSTLTIQRTQQEDSAVYLCASSLQTVSQETQYFGPGTRLLVL.

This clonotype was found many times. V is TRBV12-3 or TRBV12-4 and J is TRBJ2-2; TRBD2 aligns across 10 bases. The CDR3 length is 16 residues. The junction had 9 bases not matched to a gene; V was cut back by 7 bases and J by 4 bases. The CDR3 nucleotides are TGTGCCAGCAAGGCCCTAGCGGGGGTGGGCACCGGGGAGCTGTTTTTT. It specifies CASKALAGVGTGELFF.

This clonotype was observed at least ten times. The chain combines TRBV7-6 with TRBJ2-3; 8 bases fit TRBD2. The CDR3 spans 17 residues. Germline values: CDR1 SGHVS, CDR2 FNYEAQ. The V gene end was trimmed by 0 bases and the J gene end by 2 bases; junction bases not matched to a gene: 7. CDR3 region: CASSLATGGGHTDTQYF. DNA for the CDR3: TGTGCCAGCAGCTTAGCGACCGGGGGGGGCCACACAGATACGCAGTATTTT.

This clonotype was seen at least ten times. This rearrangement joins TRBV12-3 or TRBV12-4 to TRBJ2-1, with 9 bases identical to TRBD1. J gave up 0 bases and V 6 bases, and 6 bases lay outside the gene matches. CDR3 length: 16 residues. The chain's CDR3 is CASRAGTGLSYNEQFF. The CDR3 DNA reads TGTGCCAGCAGGGCCGGGACAGGGCTCTCCTACAATGAGCAGTTCTTC.

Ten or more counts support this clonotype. CDR3 DNA sequence: TGCAGTGCCACGGACAGGGTGGATCAGCCCCAGCATTTT. It is translated as CSATDRVDQPQHF. The chain employs TRBV20-1 and TRBJ1-5, with 8 nucleotides matching TRBD1. Losses at the gene ends were 6 bases for V and 5 bases for J; bases not matched to a gene: 6. The CDR3 loop spans 13 amino acids. Germline V gene data show CDR1 as DFQATT and CDR2 as SNEGSKA (reference sequence).

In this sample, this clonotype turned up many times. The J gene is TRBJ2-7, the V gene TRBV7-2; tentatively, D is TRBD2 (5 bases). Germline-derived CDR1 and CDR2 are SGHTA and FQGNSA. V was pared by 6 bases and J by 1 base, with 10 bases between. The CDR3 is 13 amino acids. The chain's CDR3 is CASRYTGSYEQYF. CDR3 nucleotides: TGTGCCAGCAGGTACACGGGGTCCTACGAGCAGTACTTC.

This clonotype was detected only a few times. The CDR3 region is CSDSSTDTDTQYF. The CDR3 nucleotides read TGCAGTGATAGTAGTACAGACACAGATACGCAGTATTTT. The chain links TRBV20-1 to TRBJ2-3; no clear D gene. Deletions cut 7 bases from V and 2 bases from J, with 13 bases between. This CDR3 is built from 13 residues. CDR1 is DFQATT and CDR2 is SNEGSKA in the germline V gene (reference sequence).

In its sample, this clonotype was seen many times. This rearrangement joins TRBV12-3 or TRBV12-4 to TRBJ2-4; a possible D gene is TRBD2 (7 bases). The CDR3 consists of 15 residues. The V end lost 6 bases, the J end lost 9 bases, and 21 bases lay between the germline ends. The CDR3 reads CASSPRGGGFSIQYF. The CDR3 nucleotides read TGTGCCAGCAGCCCGAGGGGGGGGGGATTCAGCATTCAGTACTTC.

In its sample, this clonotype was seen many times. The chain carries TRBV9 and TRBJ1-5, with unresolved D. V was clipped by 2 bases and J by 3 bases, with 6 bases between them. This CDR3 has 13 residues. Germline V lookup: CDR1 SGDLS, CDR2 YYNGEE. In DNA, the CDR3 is TGTGCCAGCAGCGTTGGCCTCAATCAGCCCCAGCATTTT. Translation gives CASSVGLNQPQHF.

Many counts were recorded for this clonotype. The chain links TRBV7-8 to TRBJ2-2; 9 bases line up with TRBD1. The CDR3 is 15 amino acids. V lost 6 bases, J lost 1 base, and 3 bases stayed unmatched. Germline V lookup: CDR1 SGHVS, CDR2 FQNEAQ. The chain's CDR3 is CASRPGQGNTGELFF. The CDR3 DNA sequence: TGTGCCAGCAGACCGGGACAGGGGAACACCGGGGAGCTGTTTTTT.

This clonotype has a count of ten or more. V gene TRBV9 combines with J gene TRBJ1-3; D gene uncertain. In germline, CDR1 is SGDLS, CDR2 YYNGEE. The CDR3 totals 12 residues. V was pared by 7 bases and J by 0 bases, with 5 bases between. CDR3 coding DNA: TGTGCCAGCTCGGGCTCTGGAAACACCATATATTTT. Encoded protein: CASSGSGNTIYF.

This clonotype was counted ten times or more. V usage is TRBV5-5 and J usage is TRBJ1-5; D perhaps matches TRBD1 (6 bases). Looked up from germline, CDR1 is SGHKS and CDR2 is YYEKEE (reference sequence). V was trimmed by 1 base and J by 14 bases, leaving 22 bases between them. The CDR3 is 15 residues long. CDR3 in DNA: TGTGCCAGCAGCTTGTGGTCCGGACAGTTGAGTCCAGAGCATTTT. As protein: CASSLWSGQLSPEHF.

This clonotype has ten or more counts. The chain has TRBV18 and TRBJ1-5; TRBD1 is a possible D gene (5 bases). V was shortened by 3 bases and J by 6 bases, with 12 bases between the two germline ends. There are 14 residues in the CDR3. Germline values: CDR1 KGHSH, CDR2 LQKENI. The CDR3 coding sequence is TGTGCCAGCTCACCGTCCAGGGTTCTTCAGCCCCAGCATTTT. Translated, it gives CASSPSRVLQPQHF.

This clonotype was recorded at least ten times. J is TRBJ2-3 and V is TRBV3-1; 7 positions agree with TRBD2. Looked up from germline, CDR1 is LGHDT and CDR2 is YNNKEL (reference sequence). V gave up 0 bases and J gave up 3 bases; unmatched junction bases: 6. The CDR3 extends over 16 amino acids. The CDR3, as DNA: TGTGCCAGCAGCCAAGAAAGCGGGGTACGGACAGATACGCAGTATTTT. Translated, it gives CASSQESGVRTDTQYF.

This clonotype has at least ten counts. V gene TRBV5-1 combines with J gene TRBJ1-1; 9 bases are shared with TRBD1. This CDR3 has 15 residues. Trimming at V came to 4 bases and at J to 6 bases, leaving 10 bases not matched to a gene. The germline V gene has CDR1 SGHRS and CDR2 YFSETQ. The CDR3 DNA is TGCGCCAGCAGCCCCGGGACAGGGATTGGTCCTGAAGCTTTCTTT. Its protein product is CASSPGTGIGPEAFF.

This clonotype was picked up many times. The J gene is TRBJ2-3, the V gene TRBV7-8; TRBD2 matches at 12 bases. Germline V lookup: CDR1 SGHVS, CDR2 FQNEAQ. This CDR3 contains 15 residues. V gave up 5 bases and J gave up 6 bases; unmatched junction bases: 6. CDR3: CASSREGLAGDTQYF. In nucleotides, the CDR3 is TGTGCCAGCAGCCGAGAAGGACTAGCGGGGGATACGCAGTATTTT.

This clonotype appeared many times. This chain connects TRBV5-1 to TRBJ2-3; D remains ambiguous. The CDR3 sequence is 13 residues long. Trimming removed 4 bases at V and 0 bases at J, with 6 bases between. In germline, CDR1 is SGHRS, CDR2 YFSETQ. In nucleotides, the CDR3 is TGCGCCAGCAGCCACTATAGCACAGATACGCAGTATTTT. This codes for CASSHYSTDTQYF.

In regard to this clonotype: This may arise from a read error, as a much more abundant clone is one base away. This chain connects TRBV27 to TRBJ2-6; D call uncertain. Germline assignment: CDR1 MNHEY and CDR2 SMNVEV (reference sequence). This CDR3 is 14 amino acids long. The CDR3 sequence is CATGEYSVANVLTF. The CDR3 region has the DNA TGTGCCACGGGCGAGTACTCTGTGGCCAACGTCCTGACTTTC. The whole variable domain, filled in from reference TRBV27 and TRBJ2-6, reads EAQVTQNPRYLITVTGKKLTVTCSQNMNHEYMSWYRQDPGLGLRQIYYSMNVEVTDKGDVPEGYKVSRKEKRNFPLILESPSPNQTSLYFCATGEYSVANVLTFGAGSRLTVL.

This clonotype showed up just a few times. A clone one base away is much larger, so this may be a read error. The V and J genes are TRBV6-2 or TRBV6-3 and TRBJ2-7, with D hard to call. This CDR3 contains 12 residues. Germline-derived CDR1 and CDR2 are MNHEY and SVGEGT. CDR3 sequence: CDSSYESYEQYF. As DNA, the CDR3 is TGTGACAGCAGTTACGAATCCTACGAGCAGTACTTC.

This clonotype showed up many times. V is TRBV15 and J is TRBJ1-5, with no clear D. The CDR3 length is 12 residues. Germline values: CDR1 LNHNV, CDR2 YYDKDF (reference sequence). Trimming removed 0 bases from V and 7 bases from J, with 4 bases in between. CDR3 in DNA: TGTGCCACCAGCAGAGACCACCAGCCCCAGCATTTT. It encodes CATSRDHQPQHF.

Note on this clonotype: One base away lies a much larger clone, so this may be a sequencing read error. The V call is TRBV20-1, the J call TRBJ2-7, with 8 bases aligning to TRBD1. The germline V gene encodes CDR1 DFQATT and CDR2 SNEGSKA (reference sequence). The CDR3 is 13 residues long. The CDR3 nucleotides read TGCAGCGCCCCGCAGGGGGCGACTCAAGAGCAGTACTTC. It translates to CSAPQGATQEQYF.

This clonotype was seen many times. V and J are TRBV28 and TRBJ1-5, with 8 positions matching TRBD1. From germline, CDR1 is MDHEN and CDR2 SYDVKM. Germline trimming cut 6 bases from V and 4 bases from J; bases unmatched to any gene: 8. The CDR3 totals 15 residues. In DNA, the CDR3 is TGTGCCAGCAGCACCGGACAGGGTGGGAATCAGCCCCAGCATTTT. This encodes CASSTGQGGNQPQHF. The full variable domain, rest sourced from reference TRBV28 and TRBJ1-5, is DVKVTQSSRYLVKRTGEKVFLECVQDMDHENMFWYRQDPGLGLRLIYFSYDVKMKEKGDIPEGYSVSREKKERFSLILESASTNQTSMYLCASSTGQGGNQPQHFGDGTRLSIL.

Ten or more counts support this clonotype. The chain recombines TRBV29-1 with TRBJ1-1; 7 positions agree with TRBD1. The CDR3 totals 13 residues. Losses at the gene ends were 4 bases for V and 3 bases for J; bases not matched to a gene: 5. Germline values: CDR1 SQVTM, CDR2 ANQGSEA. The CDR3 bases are TGCAGCGTTGGACAGGGATTGTACACTGAAGCTTTCTTT. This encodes CSVGQGLYTEAFF.

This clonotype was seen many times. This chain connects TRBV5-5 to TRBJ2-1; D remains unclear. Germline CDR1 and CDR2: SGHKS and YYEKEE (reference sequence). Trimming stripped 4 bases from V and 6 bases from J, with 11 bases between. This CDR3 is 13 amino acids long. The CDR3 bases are TGTGCCAGCAGCCGGCCTATTTTCAATGAGCAGTTCTTC. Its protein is CASSRPIFNEQFF.